The rows below give T cell receptor beta chains drawn from one sample of a study of shared clonotypes between healthy human individuals. Assay: immunoSEQ multiplex PCR; the TCRdb copy retains only in-frame clones and omits some. The profile shows roughly 2.2 million clones, about 90% of them singletons. Material for sequencing was naive CD4+ T cells from PBMCs. The origin of the receptors is a man between 18 and 35 years old in good health. Some clones in this sample may be carry-over from other donors' samples. Each CDR3 is given with its conserved first and last residue. The order of the fields is J gene, V gene, CDR3 protein.

TRBJ2-2 | TRBV5-4 | CASSFRIAGGPGELFF
TRBJ2-7 | TRBV7-6 | CASSFGAGQTSYEQYF
TRBJ2-7 | TRBV7-2 | CASSFGREGYEQYF
TRBJ1-3 | TRBV27 | CASSYRAGNTIYF
TRBJ2-2 | TRBV21-1 | CASSKENDRDRVKELFF
TRBJ2-1 | TRBV15 | CATSRKREASYNEQFF
TRBJ1-2 | TRBV20-1 | CGVDGGYTF
TRBJ2-1 | TRBV4-2 | CASSHPRGDEQFF
TRBJ2-5 | TRBV9 | CASSVSGTAGETQYF
TRBJ1-2 | TRBV6-5 | CASSPGTGRTYGYTF
TRBJ2-2 | TRBV28 | CASSKLAGGPGTGELFF
TRBJ2-3 | TRBV7-9 | CASSLGQASTDTQYF
TRBJ1-1 | TRBV5-1 | CASSLGHMNTEAFF
TRBJ2-3 | TRBV4-2 | CASSQDNLAGGSDTQYF
TRBJ2-7 | TRBV7-2 | CASSQGLRSSYEQYF
TRBJ2-1 | TRBV14 | CASSPRTSFYNEQFF
TRBJ2-5 | TRBV30 | CAWSLRDAEYF
TRBJ2-4 | TRBV5-1 | CASSPRQGANIQYF
TRBJ2-7 | TRBV29-1 | CSGLTSGRAQLYF
TRBJ1-1 | TRBV6-5 | CASSYGRENTEAFF
TRBJ2-7 | TRBV19 | CASSIRLAVSYEQYF
TRBJ2-1 | TRBV13 | CASSTLDYNEQFF
TRBJ1-4 | TRBV7-9 | CASSFTGGPNEKLFF
TRBJ2-3 | TRBV9 | CASSVLPKITDTQYF
TRBJ2-1 | TRBV18 | CASSPMTGSYNEQFF
TRBJ1-3 | TRBV28 | CASSLPEPGNTIYF
TRBJ1-2 | TRBV28 | CAVDRRYGYTF
TRBJ2-2 | TRBV7-3 | CASSSLSGRVGELFF
TRBJ2-3 | TRBV18 | CASSPRYRELADTQYF
TRBJ1-3 | TRBV28 | CASSLPGQGEGNTIYF
TRBJ2-7 | TRBV7-2 | CASSLLNSYEQYF
TRBJ2-7 | TRBV7-3 | CASSIPGLAGGYEQYF
TRBJ1-4 | TRBV5-1 | CASNTGDQEKLFF
TRBJ2-1 | TRBV5-6 | CASTLGPLAAYNEQFF
TRBJ1-3 | TRBV19 | CASSMRLSGNTIYF
TRBJ2-1 | TRBV7-7 | CASSLSGTSGSREQFF
TRBJ1-1 | TRBV28 | CASSFRPSGAGRYTDAFF
TRBJ1-5 | TRBV11-2 | CASSWGQGNQPQHF
TRBJ2-3 | TRBV5-1 | CASLGPEGADTQYF
TRBJ2-7 | TRBV5-1 | CASSPLPGAPYEQYF
TRBJ1-1 | TRBV11-3 | CASSSQGSTEAFF
TRBJ1-5 | TRBV4-2 | CASSQQPGPSTWPQHF
TRBJ2-7 | TRBV25-1 | CASSAGGGKQYF
TRBJ1-4 | TRBV5-1 | CASSLAVATNEKLFF
TRBJ1-4 | TRBV5-3 | CARSSHLWGEKLFF
TRBJ2-2 | TRBV6-6 | CASRRPDRANTGELFF
TRBJ2-1 | TRBV10-3 | CAISESGVAGLNGNEQFF
TRBJ2-6 | TRBV15 | CATSRDTGANVLTF